Listed here is a single T cell receptor (beta chain). Assay used: immunoSEQ multiplex PCR; TCRdb lists only in-frame clones, some missing. Among tens of thousands of clones, 78% were seen once, and the ten largest hold 7.1%. This CDR3 has 14 residues. The V end was cut by 2 bases, the J end by 2 bases, with 9 bases between. Germline V gives CDR1 SGHNT, CDR2 YENEEA. The sample is drawn from a study of radiotherapy plus CTLA-4 blockade in lung cancer. Whole-study context: Objective responses emerged in around 19% of patients, and around 31% attained disease control.

The chain links TRBV11-3 to TRBJ1-1; D might be TRBD1 (5 bases). The TCR comes from a human donor with non-small cell lung cancer who had a complete response to radiotherapy plus ipilimumab. The sample in question was peripheral blood, obtained from a patient treated with radiotherapy plus ipilimumab. The CDR3 reads CASSLLGENTEAFF. CDR3 nucleotide sequence: TGTGCCAGCAGCTTATTGGGGGAAAACACTGAAGCTTTCTTT.